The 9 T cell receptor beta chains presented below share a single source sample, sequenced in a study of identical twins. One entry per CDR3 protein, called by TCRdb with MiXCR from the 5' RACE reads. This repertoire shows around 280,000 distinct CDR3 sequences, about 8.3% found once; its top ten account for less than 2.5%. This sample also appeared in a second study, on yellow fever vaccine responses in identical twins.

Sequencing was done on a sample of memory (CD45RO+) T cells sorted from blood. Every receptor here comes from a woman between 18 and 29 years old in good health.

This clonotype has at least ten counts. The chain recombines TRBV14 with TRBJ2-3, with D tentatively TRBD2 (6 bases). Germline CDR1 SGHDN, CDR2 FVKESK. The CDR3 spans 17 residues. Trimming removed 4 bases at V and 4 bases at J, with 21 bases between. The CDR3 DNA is TGTGCCAGCAGCCCCGGGAGACCCCCCCTGGTAGCAGATACGCAGTATTTT. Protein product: CASSPGRPPLVADTQYF.

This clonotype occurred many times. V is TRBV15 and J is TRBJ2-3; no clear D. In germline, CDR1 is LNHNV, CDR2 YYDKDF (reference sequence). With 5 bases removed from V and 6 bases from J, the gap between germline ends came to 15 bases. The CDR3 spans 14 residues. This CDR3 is CATSGYGGSDTQYF. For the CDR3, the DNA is TGTGCCACCAGCGGATACGGTGGGTCCGATACGCAGTATTTT.

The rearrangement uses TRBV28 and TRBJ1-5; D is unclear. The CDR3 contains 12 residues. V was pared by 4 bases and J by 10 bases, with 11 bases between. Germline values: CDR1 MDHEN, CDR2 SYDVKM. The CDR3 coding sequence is TGTGCCAGCAGTTCCAGCCCTAATCCCCAGCATTTT. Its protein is CASSSSPNPQHF.

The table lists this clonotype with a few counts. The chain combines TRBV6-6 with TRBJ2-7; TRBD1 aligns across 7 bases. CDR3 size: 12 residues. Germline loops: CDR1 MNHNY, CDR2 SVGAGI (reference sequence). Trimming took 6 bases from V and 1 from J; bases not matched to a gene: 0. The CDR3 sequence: CASRDRSYEQYF. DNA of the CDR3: TGTGCCAGCAGGGACAGGTCCTACGAGCAGTACTTC.

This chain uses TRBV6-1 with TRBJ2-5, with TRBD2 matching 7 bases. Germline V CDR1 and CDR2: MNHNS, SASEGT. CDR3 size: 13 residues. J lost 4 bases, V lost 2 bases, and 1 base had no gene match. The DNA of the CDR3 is TGTGCCAGCAGTGAATGGGGGGGAGAGACCCAGTACTTC. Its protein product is CASSEWGGETQYF.

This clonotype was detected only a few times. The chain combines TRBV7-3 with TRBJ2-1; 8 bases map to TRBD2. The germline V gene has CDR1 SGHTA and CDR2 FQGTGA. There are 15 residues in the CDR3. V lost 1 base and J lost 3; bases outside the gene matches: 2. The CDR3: CASSLKSGSYNEQFF. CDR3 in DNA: TGTGCCAGCAGCTTAAAGAGCGGGAGCTACAATGAGCAGTTCTTC.

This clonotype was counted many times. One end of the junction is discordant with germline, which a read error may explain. This chain's CDR3 is CASRQGLAGTQETQYF. The CDR3 nucleotides read TGCGCCAGCAGACAAGGACTAGCGGGGACACAAGAGACCCAGTACTTC. This chain uses TRBV4-1 with TRBJ2-5; TRBD2 matches 12 bases. CDR1 is MGHRA and CDR2 is YSYEKL in the germline V gene. This CDR3 has 16 residues.

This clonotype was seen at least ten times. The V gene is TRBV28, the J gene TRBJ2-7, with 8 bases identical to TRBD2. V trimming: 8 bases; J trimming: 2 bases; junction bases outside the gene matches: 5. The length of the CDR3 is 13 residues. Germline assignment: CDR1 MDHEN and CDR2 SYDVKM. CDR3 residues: CASGREGPYEQYF. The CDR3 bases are TGTGCCAGCGGACGGGAGGGCCCCTACGAGCAGTACTTC.

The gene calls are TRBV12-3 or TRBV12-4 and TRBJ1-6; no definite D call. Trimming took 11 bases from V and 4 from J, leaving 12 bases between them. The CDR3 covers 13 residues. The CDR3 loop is CAPPRLYNSPLHF. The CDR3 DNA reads TGTGCCCCCCCCCGACTATATAATTCACCCCTCCACTTT.